What follows describes a single TCR beta chain. Original handling: How many nucleated cells were present was estimated from reference gene primer amplification. The repertoire was sequenced with immunoSEQ multiplex PCR; TCRdb's copy has only in-frame clones and lacks some. From that table come the V and J calls and clone size; the DNA was used to work out D and trimming. This sample has 250,000 or so clones, with around 90% found just once. Everyone who took part was 18 to 89 years old, and they came from over 20 US areas. Membership in each cohort depended on participant-reported clinical history. From germline, CDR1 is SGHRS and CDR2 YFSETQ. Trimming at V came to 4 bases and at J to 3 bases, leaving 9 bases not matched to a gene. CDR3 length equals 15 residues. These data belong to a study of blood T cell repertoires in COVID-19.

The J gene is TRBJ1-1, the V gene TRBV5-1, with 7 bases lining up with TRBD1. The clonotype comes from a young woman with acute COVID-19. Sequencing used PBMCs or T cells enriched from blood (not recorded which). For the CDR3, the DNA is TGCGCCAGCAGCGAATACAGGGGCAGCGACACTGAAGCTTTCTTT. Translated, it gives CASSEYRGSDTEAFF.